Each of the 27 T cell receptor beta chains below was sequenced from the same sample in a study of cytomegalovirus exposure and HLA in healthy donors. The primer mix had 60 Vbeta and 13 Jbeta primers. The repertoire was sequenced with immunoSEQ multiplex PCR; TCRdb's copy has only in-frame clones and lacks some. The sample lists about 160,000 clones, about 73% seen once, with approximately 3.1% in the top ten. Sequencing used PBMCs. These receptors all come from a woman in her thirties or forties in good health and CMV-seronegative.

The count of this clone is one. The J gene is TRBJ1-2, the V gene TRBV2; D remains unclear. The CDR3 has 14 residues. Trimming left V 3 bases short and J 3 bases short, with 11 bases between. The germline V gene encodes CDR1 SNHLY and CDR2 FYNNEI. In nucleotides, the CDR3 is TGTGCCAGCAGTGACCTGCAGGTCCACTATGGCTACACCTTC. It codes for CASSDLQVHYGYTF. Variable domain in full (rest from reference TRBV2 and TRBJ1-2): EPEVTQTPSHQVTQMGQEVILRCVPISNHLYFYWYRQILGQKVEFLVSFYNNEISEKSEIFDDQFSVERPDGSNFTLKIRSTKLEDSAMYFCASSDLQVHYGYTFGSGTRLTVV.

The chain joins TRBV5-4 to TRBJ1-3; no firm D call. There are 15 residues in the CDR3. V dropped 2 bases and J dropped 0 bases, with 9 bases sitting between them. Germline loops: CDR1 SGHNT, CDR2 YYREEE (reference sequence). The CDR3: CASSFSHSSGNTIYF. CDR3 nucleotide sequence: TGTGCCAGCAGCTTTTCCCATTCCTCTGGAAACACCATATATTTT. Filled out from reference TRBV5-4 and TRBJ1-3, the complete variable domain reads ETGVTQSPTHLIKTRGQQVTLRCSSQSGHNTVSWYQQALGQGPQFIFQYYREEENGRGNFPPRFSGLQFPNYSSELNVNALELDDSALYLCASSFSHSSGNTIYFGEGSWLTVV.

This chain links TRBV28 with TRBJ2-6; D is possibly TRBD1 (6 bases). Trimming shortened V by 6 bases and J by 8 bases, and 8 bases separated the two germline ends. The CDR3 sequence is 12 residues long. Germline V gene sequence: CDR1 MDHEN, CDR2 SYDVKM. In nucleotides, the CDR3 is TGTGCCAGCAGACAGGGAACCAACGTCCTGACTTTC. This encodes CASRQGTNVLTF.

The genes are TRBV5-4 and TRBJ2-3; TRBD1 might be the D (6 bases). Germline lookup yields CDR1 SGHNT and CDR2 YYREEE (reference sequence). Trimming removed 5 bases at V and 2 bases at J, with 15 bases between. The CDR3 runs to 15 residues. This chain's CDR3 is CASRLGARDTDTQYF. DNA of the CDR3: TGTGCCAGCAGACTGGGGGCGAGGGACACAGATACGCAGTATTTT.

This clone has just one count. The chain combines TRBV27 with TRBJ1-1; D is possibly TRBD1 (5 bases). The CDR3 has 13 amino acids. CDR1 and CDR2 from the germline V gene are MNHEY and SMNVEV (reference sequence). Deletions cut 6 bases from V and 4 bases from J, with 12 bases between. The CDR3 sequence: CASRRGSGTEAFF. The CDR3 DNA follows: TGTGCCAGCAGACGGGGGTCGGGCACTGAAGCTTTCTTT.

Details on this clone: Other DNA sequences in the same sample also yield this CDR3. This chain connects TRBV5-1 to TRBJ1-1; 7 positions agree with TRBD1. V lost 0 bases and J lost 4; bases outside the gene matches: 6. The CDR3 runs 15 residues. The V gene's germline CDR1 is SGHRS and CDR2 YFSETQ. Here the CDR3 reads CASSLGLQGGTEAFF. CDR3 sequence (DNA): TGCGCCAGCAGCTTGGGGCTCCAGGGGGGCACTGAAGCTTTCTTT.

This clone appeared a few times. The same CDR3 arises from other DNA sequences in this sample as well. Here the CDR3 reads CASSQGGGGAGETQYF. DNA of the CDR3: TGTGCCAGCAGCCAAGGAGGCGGGGGGGCTGGTGAGACCCAGTACTTC. The chain carries TRBV14 and TRBJ2-5, with 9 bases lining up with TRBD2. V lost 1 base to trimming and J lost 5 bases; unmatched junction nucleotides: 8. The germline V gene encodes CDR1 SGHDN and CDR2 FVKESK. This CDR3 comprises 16 residues. Combining the CDR3 with reference TRBV14 and TRBJ2-5 gives the whole variable domain EAGVTQFPSHSVIEKGQTVTLRCDPISGHDNLYWYRRVMGKEIKFLLHFVKESKQDESGMPNNRFLAERTGGTYSTLKVQPAELEDSGVYFCASSQGGGGAGETQYFGPGTRLLVL.

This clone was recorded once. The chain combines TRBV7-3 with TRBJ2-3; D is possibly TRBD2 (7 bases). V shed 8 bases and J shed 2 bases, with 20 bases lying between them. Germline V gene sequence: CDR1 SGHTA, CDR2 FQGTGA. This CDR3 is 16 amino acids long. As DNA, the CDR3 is TGTGCCAGCTTAGTGTGGGGGGGGCCCAACACAGATACGCAGTATTTT. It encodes CASLVWGGPNTDTQYF.

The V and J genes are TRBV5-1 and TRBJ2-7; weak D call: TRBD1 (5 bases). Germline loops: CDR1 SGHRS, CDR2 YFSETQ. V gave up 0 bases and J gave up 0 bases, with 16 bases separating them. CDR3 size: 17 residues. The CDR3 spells CASSLARVRGSSYEQYF. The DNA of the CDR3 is TGCGCCAGCAGCTTGGCCAGGGTAAGGGGCAGCTCCTACGAGCAGTACTTC. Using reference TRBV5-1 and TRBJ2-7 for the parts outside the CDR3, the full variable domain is KAGVTQTPRYLIKTRGQQVTLSCSPISGHRSVSWYQQTPGQGLQFLFEYFSETQRNKGNFPGRFSGRQFSNSRSEMNVSTLELGDSALYLCASSLARVRGSSYEQYFGPGTRLTVT.

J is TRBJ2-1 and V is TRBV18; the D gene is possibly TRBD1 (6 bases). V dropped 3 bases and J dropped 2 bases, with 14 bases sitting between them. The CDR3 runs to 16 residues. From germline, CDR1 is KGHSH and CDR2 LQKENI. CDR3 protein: CASSPLGQSAYNEQFF. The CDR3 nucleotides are TGTGCCAGCTCACCGCTCGGACAGTCTGCCTACAATGAGCAGTTCTTC. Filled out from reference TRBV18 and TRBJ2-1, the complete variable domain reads NAGVMQNPRHLVRRRGQEARLRCSPMKGHSHVYWYRQLPEEGLKFMVYLQKENIIDESGMPKERFSAEFPKEGPSILRIQQVVRGDSAAYFCASSPLGQSAYNEQFFGPGTRLTVL.

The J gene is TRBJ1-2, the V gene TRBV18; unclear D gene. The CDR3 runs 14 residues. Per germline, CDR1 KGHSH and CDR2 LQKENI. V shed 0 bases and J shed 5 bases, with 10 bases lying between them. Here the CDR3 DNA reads TGTGCCAGCTCACCACCGGAGGCGGGATATGGCTACACCTTC. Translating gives CASSPPEAGYGYTF. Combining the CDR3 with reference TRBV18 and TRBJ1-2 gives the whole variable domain NAGVMQNPRHLVRRRGQEARLRCSPMKGHSHVYWYRQLPEEGLKFMVYLQKENIIDESGMPKERFSAEFPKEGPSILRIQQVVRGDSAAYFCASSPPEAGYGYTFGSGTRLTVV.

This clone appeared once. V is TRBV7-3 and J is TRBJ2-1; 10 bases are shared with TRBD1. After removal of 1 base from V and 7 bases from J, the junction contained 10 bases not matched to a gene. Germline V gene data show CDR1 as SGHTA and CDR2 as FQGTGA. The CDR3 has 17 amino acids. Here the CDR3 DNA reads TGTGCCAGCAGCTTAAATCATGGGGGACAGGGGAGTAATGAGCAGTTCTTC. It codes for CASSLNHGGQGSNEQFF.

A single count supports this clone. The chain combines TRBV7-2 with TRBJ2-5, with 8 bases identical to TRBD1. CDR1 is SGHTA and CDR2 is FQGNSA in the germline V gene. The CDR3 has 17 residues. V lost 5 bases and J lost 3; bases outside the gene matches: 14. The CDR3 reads CASSKDRTGRGEETQYF. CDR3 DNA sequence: TGTGCCAGCAGCAAAGATCGGACAGGGCGCGGGGAAGAGACCCAGTACTTC.

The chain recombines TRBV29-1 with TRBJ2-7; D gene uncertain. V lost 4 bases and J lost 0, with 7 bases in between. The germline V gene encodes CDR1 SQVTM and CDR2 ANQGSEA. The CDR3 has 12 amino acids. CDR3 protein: CSVAPGSYEQYF. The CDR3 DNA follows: TGCAGCGTTGCACCCGGCTCCTACGAGCAGTACTTC.

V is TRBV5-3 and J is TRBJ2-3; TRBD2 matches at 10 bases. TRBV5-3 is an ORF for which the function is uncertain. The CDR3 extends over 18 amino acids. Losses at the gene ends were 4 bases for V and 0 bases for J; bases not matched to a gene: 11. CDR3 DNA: TGTGCCAGAAGCATTGGACTAGCGGATCCCTCTAGCACAGATACGCAGTATTTT. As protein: CARSIGLADPSSTDTQYF.

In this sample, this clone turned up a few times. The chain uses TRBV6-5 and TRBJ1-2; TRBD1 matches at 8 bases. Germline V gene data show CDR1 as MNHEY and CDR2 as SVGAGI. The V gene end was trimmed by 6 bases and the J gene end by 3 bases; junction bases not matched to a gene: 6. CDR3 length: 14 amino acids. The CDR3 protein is CASRRTGTYYGYTF. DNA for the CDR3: TGTGCCAGCAGAAGGACAGGGACTTACTATGGCTACACCTTC.

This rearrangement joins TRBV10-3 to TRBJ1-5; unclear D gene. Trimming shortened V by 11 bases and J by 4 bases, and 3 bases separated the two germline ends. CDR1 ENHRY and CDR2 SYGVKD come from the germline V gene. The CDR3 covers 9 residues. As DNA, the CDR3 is TGTGCCGCGAATCAGCCCCAGCATTTT. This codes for CAANQPQHF.

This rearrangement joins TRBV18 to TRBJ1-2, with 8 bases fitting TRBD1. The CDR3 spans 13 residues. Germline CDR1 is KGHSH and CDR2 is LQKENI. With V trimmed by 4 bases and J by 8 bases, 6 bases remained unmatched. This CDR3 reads CASSHTGGQGYTF. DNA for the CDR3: TGTGCCAGCTCACATACAGGGGGGCAAGGCTACACCTTC. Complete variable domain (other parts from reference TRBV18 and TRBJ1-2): NAGVMQNPRHLVRRRGQEARLRCSPMKGHSHVYWYRQLPEEGLKFMVYLQKENIIDESGMPKERFSAEFPKEGPSILRIQQVVRGDSAAYFCASSHTGGQGYTFGSGTRLTVV.

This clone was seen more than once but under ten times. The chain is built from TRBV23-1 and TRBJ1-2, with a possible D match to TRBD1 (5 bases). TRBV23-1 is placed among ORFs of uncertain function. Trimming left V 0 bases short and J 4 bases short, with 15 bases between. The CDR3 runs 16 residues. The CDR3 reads CASSQSGQGCAYGYTF. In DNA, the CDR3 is TGCGCCAGCAGTCAATCGGGTCAGGGATGTGCCTATGGCTACACCTTC.

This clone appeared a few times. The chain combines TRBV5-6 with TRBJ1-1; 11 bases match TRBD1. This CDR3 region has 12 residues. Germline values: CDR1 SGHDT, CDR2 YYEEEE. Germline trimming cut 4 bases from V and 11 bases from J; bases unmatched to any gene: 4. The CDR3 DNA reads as TGTGCCAGCAGCCTGGACAGGGGGCGGGCTTTCTTT. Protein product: CASSLDRGRAFF.

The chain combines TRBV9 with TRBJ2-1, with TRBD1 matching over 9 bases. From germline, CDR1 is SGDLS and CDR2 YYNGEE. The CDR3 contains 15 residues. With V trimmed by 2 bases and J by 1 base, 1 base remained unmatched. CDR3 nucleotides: TGTGCCAGCAGCGTCGGGACAGGGTCCTACAATGAGCAGTTCTTC. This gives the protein CASSVGTGSYNEQFF.

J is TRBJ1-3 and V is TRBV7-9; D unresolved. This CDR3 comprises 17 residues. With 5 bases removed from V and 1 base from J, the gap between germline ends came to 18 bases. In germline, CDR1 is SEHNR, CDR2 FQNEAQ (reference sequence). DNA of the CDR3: TGTGCCAGCAGCCTTAAAGGAGTGAAGGAGTCTGGAAACACCATATATTTT. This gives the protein CASSLKGVKESGNTIYF.

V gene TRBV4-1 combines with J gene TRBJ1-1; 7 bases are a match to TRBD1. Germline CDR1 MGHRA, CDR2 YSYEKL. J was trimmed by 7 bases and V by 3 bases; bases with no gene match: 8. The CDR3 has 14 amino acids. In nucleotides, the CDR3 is TGCGCCAGCAGCCACACAGGGGCTACGTTTGAAGCTTTCTTT. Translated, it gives CASSHTGATFEAFF.

CDR3 protein: CASSIQGANTGELFF. CDR3 DNA: TGCGCCAGCAGTATACAGGGGGCGAACACCGGGGAGCTGTTTTTT. The gene calls are TRBV10-1 and TRBJ2-2, with 8 bases matching TRBD1. V lost 5 bases to trimming and J lost 0 bases; unmatched junction nucleotides: 2. This CDR3 contains 15 residues. Germline values: CDR1 WNHNN, CDR2 SYGVQD (reference sequence).

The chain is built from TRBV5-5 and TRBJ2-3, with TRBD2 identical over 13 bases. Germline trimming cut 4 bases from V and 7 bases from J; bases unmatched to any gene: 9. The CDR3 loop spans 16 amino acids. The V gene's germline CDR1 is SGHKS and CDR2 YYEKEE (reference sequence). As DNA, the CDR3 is TGTGCCAGCAGCCCAGGACTAGCGGGGGCCCAGAATACGCAGTATTTT. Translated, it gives CASSPGLAGAQNTQYF.

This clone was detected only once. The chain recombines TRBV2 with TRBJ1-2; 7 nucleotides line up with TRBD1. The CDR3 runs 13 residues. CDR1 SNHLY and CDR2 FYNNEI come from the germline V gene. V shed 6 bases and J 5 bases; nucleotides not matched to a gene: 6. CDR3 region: CASRNRGLYGYTF. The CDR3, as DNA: TGTGCCAGCAGGAACAGGGGTTTGTATGGCTACACCTTC. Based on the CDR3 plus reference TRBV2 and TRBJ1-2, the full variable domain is EPEVTQTPSHQVTQMGQEVILRCVPISNHLYFYWYRQILGQKVEFLVSFYNNEISEKSEIFDDQFSVERPDGSNFTLKIRSTKLEDSAMYFCASRNRGLYGYTFGSGTRLTVV.

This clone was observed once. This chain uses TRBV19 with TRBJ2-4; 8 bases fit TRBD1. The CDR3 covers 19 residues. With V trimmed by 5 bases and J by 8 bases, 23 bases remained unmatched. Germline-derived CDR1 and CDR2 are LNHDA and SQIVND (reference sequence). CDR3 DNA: TGTGCCAGTAGTGCTGGATCACAGGGGGTGGTTGAGGAAAGGCACATTCAGTACTTC. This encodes CASSAGSQGVVEERHIQYF.